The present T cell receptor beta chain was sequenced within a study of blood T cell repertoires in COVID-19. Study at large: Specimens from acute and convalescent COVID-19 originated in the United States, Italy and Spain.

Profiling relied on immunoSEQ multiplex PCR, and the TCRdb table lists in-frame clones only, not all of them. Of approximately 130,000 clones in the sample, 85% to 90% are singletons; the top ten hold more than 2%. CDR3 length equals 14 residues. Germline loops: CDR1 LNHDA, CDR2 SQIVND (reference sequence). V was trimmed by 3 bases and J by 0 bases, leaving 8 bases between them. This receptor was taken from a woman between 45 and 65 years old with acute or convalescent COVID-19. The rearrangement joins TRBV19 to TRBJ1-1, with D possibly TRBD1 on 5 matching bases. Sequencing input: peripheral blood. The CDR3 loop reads CASSMGGMNTEAFF. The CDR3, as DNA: TGTGCCAGTAGTATGGGGGGGATGAACACTGAAGCTTTCTTT.